Listed below are T cell receptor beta chains from one sample, sequenced in a study of T cells in Graves' hyperthyroidism and ophthalmopathy. TCRdb re-called the multiplex PCR reads with MiXCR, one entry per CDR3 protein. Here the sample spans 600,000 or so distinct CDR3 sequences, 15% to 20% being singletons. Material: blood. All receptors come from a woman aged 25 to 39 with Graves' hyperthyroidism. Each CDR3 is given with its conserved first and last residue. D genes are given only for firm matches. Clone size is shown for a subset of rows, as once, few, many or a class of expanded clone.

V	J	D	size	DNA	CDR3
TRBV28	TRBJ2-4	NA	many	TGTGCCAGCAGTTCTGCCGGGACCAACTTAGCCAAAAACATTCAGTACTTC	CASSSAGTNLAKNIQYF
TRBV11-2	TRBJ2-1	TRBD2	many	TGTGCCAGCAGCCCCGACAGCGGGACCTACAATGAGCAGTTCTTC	CASSPDSGTYNEQFF
TRBV24-1	TRBJ1-2	NA	many	TGTGCCACCAGTGACAGGGACGACTATGGCTACACCTTC	CATSDRDDYGYTF
TRBV2	TRBJ2-3	TRBD1	many	TGTGCCAGCAGTGAAGCGCTTCGGGGCGACCCGGGACAGGCCACAGATACGCAGTATTTT	CASSEALRGDPGQATDTQYF
TRBV27	TRBJ2-3	TRBD2	many	TGTGCCAGCAGTTTAGCGGGTCTAGCGGGGGGCGGTGGTGATACGCAGTATTTT	CASSLAGLAGGGGDTQYF
TRBV30	TRBJ1-2	TRBD1	few	TGTGCCTGGAGTGTATTCGGGACAGGGCGGAACTATGGCTACACCTTC	CAWSVFGTGRNYGYTF
TRBV6-4	TRBJ2-1	NA	few	TGTGCCAGCAGTGAGGGGGGGCAGGGCTGGAATGAGCAGTTCTTC	CASSEGGQGWNEQFF
TRBV20-1	TRBJ2-7	NA	NA	TGCAGTGCCAGGTCGGGCAGGACGTACGAGCAGTACTTC	CSARSGRTYEQYF
TRBV7-9	TRBJ2-7	TRBD2	many	TGTGCCAGCAGCTACCTACCTAGGCGGGAGGGCCCCTACGAGCAGTACTTC	CASSYLPRREGPYEQYF
TRBV18	TRBJ1-3	TRBD1	many	TGTGCCAGCTCACTACGACAGGGGGCGGCTGGAAACACCATATATTTT	CASSLRQGAAGNTIYF
TRBV11-1	TRBJ2-5	NA	many	TGTGCCAGCAGGCCAATATTCGAAGAGACCCAGTACTTC	CASRPIFEETQYF
TRBV12-3/TRBV12-4	TRBJ2-2	TRBD1	many	TGTGCCAGCAGTTTGGGACAGGGGGTGACCGGGGAGCTGTTTTTT	CASSLGQGVTGELFF
TRBV20-1	TRBJ1-2	TRBD1	few	TGCAGTGCTCAGAAGGAAGGGGATAACAGGGGAAACTATGGCTACACCTTC	CSAQKEGDNRGNYGYTF
TRBV3-1	TRBJ2-2	NA	many	TGTGCCAGCAGCCTGGCGACAGACACCGGGGAGCTGTTTTTT	CASSLATDTGELFF
TRBV5-1	TRBJ2-7	NA	many	TGCGCCAGCAGTCATATGGACACCGGATACCACGAGCAGTACTTC	CASSHMDTGYHEQYF
TRBV5-1	TRBJ2-5	TRBD1	few	TGCGCCAGCAGCGGGACCGGGACAGGCCTCCAAGAGACCCAGTACTTC	CASSGTGTGLQETQYF
TRBV7-2	TRBJ1-4	TRBD1	many	TGTGCCAGCAGCCCACAGGGGAATATGGGGAAACTGTTTTTT	CASSPQGNMGKLFF
TRBV28	TRBJ1-1	TRBD1	many	TGTGCCAGCAGTCCCAGGGGGGTGATGAACACTGAAGCTTTCTTT	CASSPRGVMNTEAFF
TRBV6-1	TRBJ1-1	TRBD1	NA	TGTGCCAGCGGGGGGCAGGGGGTGGGGAACACTGAAGCTTTCTTT	CASGGQGVGNTEAFF
TRBV7-8	TRBJ2-3	NA	many	TGTGCCAGCAGCCACAACAGGGTTTATACGCAGTATTTT	CASSHNRVYTQYF
TRBV5-1	TRBJ1-5	TRBD1	few	TGCGCCAGCAGCTTGGAGGGACAGGCGGACAATCAGCCCCAGCATTTT	CASSLEGQADNQPQHF
TRBV20-1	TRBJ2-3	TRBD2	many	TGCAGTGCTACTAGCGGGAGGTCGGGGACAGATACGCAGTATTTT	CSATSGRSGTDTQYF
TRBV20-1	TRBJ1-6	NA	NA	TGCAGTGCTGCCAGGGAGAACTTATTAAATTCACCCCTCCACTTT	CSAARENLLNSPLHF
TRBV27	TRBJ2-7	NA	many	TGTGCCAGCAGCCTCGGACGGAACTACGAGCAGTACTTC	CASSLGRNYEQYF
TRBV7-9	TRBJ2-7	TRBD1	few	TGTGCCAGCACCGTAGGGTGGGACAGGGAAGACGAGCAGTACTTC	CASTVGWDREDEQYF
TRBV20-1	TRBJ2-7	TRBD2	many	TGCAGTGCTAGTCGGACTAGCGGGAGGCCTTCCTACGAGCAGTACTTC	CSASRTSGRPSYEQYF
TRBV11-1	TRBJ2-2	TRBD2	few	TGTGCCAGCAGCGCAGCGGGAGGCGTCACCGGGGAGCTGTTTTTT	CASSAAGGVTGELFF
TRBV15	TRBJ2-3	NA	many	TGTGCCACCAGCAGAGATGTCGGGAGCACAGATACGCAGTATTTT	CATSRDVGSTDTQYF
TRBV29-1	TRBJ1-2	NA	few	TGCAGCCCACATGGAAGGGGAGATGGCTACACCTTC	CSPHGRGDGYTF
TRBV29-1	TRBJ2-1	NA	few	TGCAGCGTTGAGGGTCCTGAGCAGTTCTTC	CSVEGPEQFF
TRBV28	TRBJ1-1	NA	many	TGTGCCAGCAGCACCCGACCTTATCTGAACACTGAAGCTTTCTTT	CASSTRPYLNTEAFF
TRBV28	TRBJ1-1	NA	NA	TGTGCCAGCAGTTCGAGGCTTTACCGCCGCGGAACTGAAGCTTTCTTT	CASSSRLYRRGTEAFF